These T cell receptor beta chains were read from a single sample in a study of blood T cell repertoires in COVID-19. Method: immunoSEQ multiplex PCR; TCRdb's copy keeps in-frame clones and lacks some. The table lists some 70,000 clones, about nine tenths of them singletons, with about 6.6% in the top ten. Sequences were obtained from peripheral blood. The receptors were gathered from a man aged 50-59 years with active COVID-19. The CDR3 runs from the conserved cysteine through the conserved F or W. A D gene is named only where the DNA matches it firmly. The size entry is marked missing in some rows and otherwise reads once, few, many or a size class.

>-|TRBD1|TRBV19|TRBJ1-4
CASSEQGARLSNEKLFF
TGTGCCAGTAGTGAACAGGGGGCGCGGCTATCTAATGAAAAACTGTTTTTT
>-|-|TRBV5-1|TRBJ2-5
CASSSLMGAPETQYF
TGCGCCAGCAGCTCGCTTATGGGCGCCCCGGAGACCCAGTACTTC
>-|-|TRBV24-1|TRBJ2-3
CATSVRVADTQYF
TGTGCCACCAGTGTTAGAGTTGCGGATACGCAGTATTTT
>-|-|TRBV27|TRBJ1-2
CASSFNSFYGYTF
TGTGCCAGCAGTTTTAACAGCTTTTATGGCTACACCTTC
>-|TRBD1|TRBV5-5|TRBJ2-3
CASSLNGQGTDTQYF
TGTGCCAGCAGCCTCAATGGACAGGGTACGGATACGCAGTATTTT
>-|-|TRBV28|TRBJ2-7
CASSLGTTYEQYF
TGTGCCAGCAGTTTGGGGACAACCTACGAGCAGTACTTC
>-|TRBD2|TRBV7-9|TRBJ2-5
CASSLDPTSGMETQYF
TGTGCCAGCAGCTTAGATCCCACTAGCGGCATGGAGACCCAGTACTTC
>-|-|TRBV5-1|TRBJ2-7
CASSLSRGNEQYF
TGCGCCAGCAGCTTGAGCCGGGGGAACGAGCAGTACTTC
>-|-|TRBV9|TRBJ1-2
CASTPGTTNYGYTF
TGTGCCAGCACCCCAGGGACAACTAACTATGGCTACACCTTC
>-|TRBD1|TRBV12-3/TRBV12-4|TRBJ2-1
CASRQDRGGEQFF
TGTGCCAGCAGACAGGACAGGGGAGGTGAGCAGTTCTTC
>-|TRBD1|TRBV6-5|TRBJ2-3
CASHGQGRDTQYF
TGTGCCAGCCACGGACAGGGGAGGGATACGCAGTATTTT
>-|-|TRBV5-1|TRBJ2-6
CASSPGQSGANVLTF
TGCGCCAGCAGCCCTGGACAGTCTGGGGCCAACGTCCTGACTTTC
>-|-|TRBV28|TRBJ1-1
CASSFGGRVTEAFF
TGTGCCAGCAGTTTCGGGGGAAGGGTCACTGAAGCTTTCTTT
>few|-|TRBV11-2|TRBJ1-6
CASSLGSGSPLHF
TGTGCCAGCAGCTTAGGGAGCGGTTCACCCCTCCACTTT
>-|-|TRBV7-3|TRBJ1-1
CASSLTAGVTEAFF
TGTGCCAGCAGCTTAACAGCAGGGGTCACTGAAGCTTTCTTT
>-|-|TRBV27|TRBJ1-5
CASRGVGGNQPQHF
TGTGCCAGCCGGGGGGTTGGGGGCAATCAGCCCCAGCATTTT
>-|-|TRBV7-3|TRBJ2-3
CASSLVTQGSADTQYF
TGTGCCAGCAGCTTAGTAACCCAGGGGTCAGCTGATACGCAGTATTTT
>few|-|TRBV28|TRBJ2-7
CASSGGGGGVREQYF
TGTGCCAGCAGCGGCGGAGGGGGCGGAGTCCGGGAGCAGTACTTC
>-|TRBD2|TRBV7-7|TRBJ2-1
CASSPGLAAVGLIYNEQFF
TGTGCCAGCAGCCCCGGACTAGCGGCCGTGGGTTTGATTTACAATGAGCAGTTCTTC
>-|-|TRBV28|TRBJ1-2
CASSPPGSAYGYTF
TGTGCCAGCAGCCCCCCAGGGTCGGCCTATGGCTACACCTTC
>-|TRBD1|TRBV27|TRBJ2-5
CASSLVVGGSATQYF
TGTGCCAGCAGTTTAGTCGTAGGGGGCTCGGCGACCCAGTACTTC
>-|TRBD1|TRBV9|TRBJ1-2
CASSVGGTGASGYTF
TGTGCCAGCAGCGTAGGAGGGACAGGGGCGTCTGGCTACACCTTC
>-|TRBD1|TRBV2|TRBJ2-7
CASRPTGGDQYF
TGTGCCAGCAGACCGACAGGGGGCGATCAGTACTTC
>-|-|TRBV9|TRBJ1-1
CASSVTPGFAEAFF
TGTGCCAGCAGCGTCACCCCAGGGTTCGCTGAAGCTTTCTTT
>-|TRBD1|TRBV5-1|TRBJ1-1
CASSLTGLNTEAFF
TGCGCCAGCAGCCTGACAGGGTTGAACACTGAAGCTTTCTTT
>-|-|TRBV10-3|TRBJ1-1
CAIRRPGVTEAFF
TGTGCCATCAGGAGGCCGGGGGTGACTGAAGCTTTCTTT
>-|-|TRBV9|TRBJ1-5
CASSVGRNQPQHF
TGTGCCAGCAGCGTAGGGAGAAATCAGCCCCAGCATTTT
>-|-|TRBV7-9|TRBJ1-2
CASSWGGVDYGYTF
TGTGCCAGCAGCTGGGGGGGCGTAGACTATGGCTACACCTTC
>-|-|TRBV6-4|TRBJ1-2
CASSPIPQGGGYTF
TGTGCCAGCAGCCCCATCCCCCAAGGGGGAGGCTACACCTTC
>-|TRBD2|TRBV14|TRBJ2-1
CASSLGRGARGDNEQFF
TGTGCCAGCAGCCTTGGGAGAGGAGCCCGGGGGGACAATGAGCAGTTCTTC
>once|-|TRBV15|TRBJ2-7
CATSRDRVGTYEQYF
TGTGCCACCAGCAGAGACAGGGTAGGGACCTACGAGCAGTACTTC
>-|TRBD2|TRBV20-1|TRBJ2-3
CSASLRAGGGGDTQYF
TGCAGTGCTAGTCTAAGGGCGGGAGGAGGGGGAGATACGCAGTATTTT
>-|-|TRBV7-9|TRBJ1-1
CASSLPQEGTEAFF
TGTGCCAGCAGCTTACCCCAGGAGGGCACTGAAGCTTTCTTT
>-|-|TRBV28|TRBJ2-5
CASSLGGRVGKTQYF
TGTGCCAGCAGTTTAGGGGGCAGGGTAGGGAAGACCCAGTACTTC
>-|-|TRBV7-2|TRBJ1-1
CASSLGPNAEAFF
TGTGCCAGCAGCTTAGGTCCTAACGCTGAAGCTTTCTTT
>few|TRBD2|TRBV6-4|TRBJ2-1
CASSVLAGAYNEQFF
TGTGCCAGCAGTGTACTAGCGGGAGCCTACAATGAGCAGTTCTTC
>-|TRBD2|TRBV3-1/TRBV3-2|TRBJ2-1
CASSQPGLASAEQFF
TGTGCCAGCAGCCAACCGGGACTAGCCTCGGCTGAGCAGTTCTTC
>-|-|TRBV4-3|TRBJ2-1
CASSQVQLLAEQFF
TGCGCCAGCAGCCAAGTCCAACTTCTAGCGGAGCAGTTCTTC
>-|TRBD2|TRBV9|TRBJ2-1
CASSIGTSGGAYNEQFF
TGTGCCAGCAGCATCGGGACTAGCGGGGGGGCGTACAATGAGCAGTTCTTC
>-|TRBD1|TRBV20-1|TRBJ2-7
CSASLLTGQSYEQYF
TGCAGTGCTAGTTTACTAACGGGACAGTCCTACGAGCAGTACTTC
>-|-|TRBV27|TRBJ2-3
CASRPGGGLAYTDTQYF
TGTGCCAGCAGACCAGGGGGAGGACTAGCTTACACAGATACGCAGTATTTT
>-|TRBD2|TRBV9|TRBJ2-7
CASSSRLASHEQYF
TGTGCCAGCAGCTCCCGACTAGCATCCCACGAGCAGTACTTC
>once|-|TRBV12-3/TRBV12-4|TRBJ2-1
CASKYGDEQFF
TGTGCCAGCAAGTACGGGGATGAGCAGTTCTTC
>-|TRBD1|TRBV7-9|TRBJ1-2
CASSPGQGDGYTF
TGTGCCAGCAGCCCAGGACAGGGGGATGGCTACACCTTC
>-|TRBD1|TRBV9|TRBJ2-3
CASSDLRQGPTDTQYF
TGTGCCAGCAGCGACCTAAGACAGGGGCCCACAGATACGCAGTATTTT